This TCR beta chain was sequenced for a study of T cell changes during pregnancy in multiple sclerosis (dated by TCRdb to between 2019 and 2020). The study in broad terms: Changes in the T cell repertoire over the course of pregnancy were examined in this study in women with multiple sclerosis.

CDR1 SEHNR and CDR2 FQNEAQ are derived from the germline V gene (reference sequence). Measured from the cysteine to the phenylalanine, the CDR3 is 19 residues long. Only the CDR3 DNA stays, 57 bases, in frame from base 1. V is shortened by 4 bases, J by 4 bases, and the region joining them spans 26 bases. Libraries were made using the immunoSEQ multiplex PCR assay. Sourced from immuneACCESS, this table was stored by TCRdb with only in-frame sequences that have V and J called. A share of the clones is absent; for the studies checked, an unresolved V gene accounts for under half, and the remainder has no known explanation. The table for this sample lists 39,000 or so clones; 80% to 95% of them were counted only once. The ten largest clones take up about 9.1% of the sample. Comments on this clone: This clone's antigen is unknown. There are no base qualities to consult, and no much larger clone falls within one base.

The sample was CD8+ T cells from peripheral blood mononuclear cells, taken in the first trimester of pregnancy. The clonotype comes from a female donor with multiple sclerosis, enrolled in a pregnancy study. The receptor chain draws on TRBV7-9 and TRBJ2-1; D gene: possibly TRBD1, on 9 matching bases. This receptor has the CDR3 CASSSGTGPSGRWYNEQFF. The DNA reads TGTGCCAGCAGCTCAGGGACAGGGCCCAGCGGGAGATGGTACAATGAGCAGTTCTTC.